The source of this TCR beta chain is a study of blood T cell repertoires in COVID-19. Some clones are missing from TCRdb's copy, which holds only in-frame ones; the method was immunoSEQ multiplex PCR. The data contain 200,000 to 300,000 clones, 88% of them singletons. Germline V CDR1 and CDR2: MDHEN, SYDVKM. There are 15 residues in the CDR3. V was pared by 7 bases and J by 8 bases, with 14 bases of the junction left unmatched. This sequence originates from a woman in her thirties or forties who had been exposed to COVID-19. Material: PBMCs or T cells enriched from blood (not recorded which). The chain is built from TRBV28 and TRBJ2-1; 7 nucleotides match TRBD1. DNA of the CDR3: TGTGCCAGCACACAAGGGGACAGAAAAGGCGATGAGCAGTTCTTC. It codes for CASTQGDRKGDEQFF.